This T cell receptor (beta chain) was profiled in a study of CD4 T cells in relation to SARS-CoV-2 and coronaviruses. Study-wide background: Of the patients, 7 to 9 were male, a few female, two Hispanic.

Sequencing used immunoSEQ multiplex PCR; TCRdb keeps in-frame clones, though not all of them. The sample shows 35,000 to 40,000 clones, approximately 87% of them seen only once. The germline V gene has CDR1 MDHEN and CDR2 SYDVKM. This CDR3 has 16 residues. V was shortened by 1 base and J by 5 bases, with 17 bases between the two germline ends. V gene TRBV28 combines with J gene TRBJ2-5; possibly TRBD1 or TRBD2 for D (5 bases each). The sequenced sample was memory CD4+ T cells from PBMCs. This TCR was recovered from an adult with COVID-19. Written as DNA, the CDR3 is TGTGCCAGCAGTTTATCGGGGACCGATTCCCGGGAGACCCAGTACTTC. Translated, it gives CASSLSGTDSRETQYF.